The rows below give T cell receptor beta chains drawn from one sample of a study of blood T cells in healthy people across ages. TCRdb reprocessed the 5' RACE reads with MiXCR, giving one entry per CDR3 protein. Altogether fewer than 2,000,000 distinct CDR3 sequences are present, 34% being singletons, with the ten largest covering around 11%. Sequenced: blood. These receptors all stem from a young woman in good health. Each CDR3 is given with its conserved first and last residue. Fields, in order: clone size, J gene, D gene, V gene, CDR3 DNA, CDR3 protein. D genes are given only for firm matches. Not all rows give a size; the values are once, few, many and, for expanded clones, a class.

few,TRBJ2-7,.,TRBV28,TGTGCCAGCAGCTCAACCTACTACGAGCAGTACTTC,CASSSTYYEQYF
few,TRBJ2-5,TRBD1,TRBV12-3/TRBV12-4,TGTGCCAGCAGTGCTTCTGACAGGGGGTTTGAGACCCAGTACTTC,CASSASDRGFETQYF
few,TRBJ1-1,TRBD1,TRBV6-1,TGTGCCAGCAACCACGGGAACAGGGGAAAGAACACTGAAGCTTTCTTT,CASNHGNRGKNTEAFF
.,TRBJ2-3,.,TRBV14,TGTGCCAGCAGCCAAGATCTAGGGACGAGGACAGATACGCAGTATTTT,CASSQDLGTRTDTQYF
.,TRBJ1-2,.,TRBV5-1,TGCGCCAGCAGCCAGGGAGGGGAACCCTATGGCTACACCTTC,CASSQGGEPYGYTF
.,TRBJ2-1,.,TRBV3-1,TGTGCCAGCAGCCGGAGAGGGGCGGGGGCGACGAATGAGCAGTTCTTC,CASSRRGAGATNEQFF
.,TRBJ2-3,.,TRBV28,TGTGCCACCGACCCCGGGGGCAGGGGCACAGATACGCAGTATTTT,CATDPGGRGTDTQYF
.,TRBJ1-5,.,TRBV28,TGTGCCAGCAGTTTCCGCGGTTCGACCAAATTAAATAGCAATCAGCCCCAGCATTTT,CASSFRGSTKLNSNQPQHF
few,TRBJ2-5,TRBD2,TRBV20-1,TGCAGTGCTAGAGCCCGGGGGGGGTCAGAGACCCAGTACTTC,CSARARGGSETQYF
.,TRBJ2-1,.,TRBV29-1,TGCAGCGTTGAAGACTCTCCGGGGGAGTCCTACAATGAGCAGTTCTTC,CSVEDSPGESYNEQFF
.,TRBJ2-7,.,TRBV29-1,TGCAGCGTTGCGGTCGACCACTACGAGCAGTACTTC,CSVAVDHYEQYF
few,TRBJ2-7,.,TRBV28,TGTGCCAGCAGTCACCTAGCGGAGAGGGGGGCCGAGTACTTC,CASSHLAERGAEYF
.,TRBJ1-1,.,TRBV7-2,TGTGCCACAGGGGACGAACCGAACACTGAAGCTTTCTTT,CATGDEPNTEAFF
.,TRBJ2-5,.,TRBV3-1,TGTGCCGCGTCCCTAAACCTTCCTTCTACCCAGTACTTC,CAASLNLPSTQYF
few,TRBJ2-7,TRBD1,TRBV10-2,TGCGCCTCCGTGGACAGGTCGACCTACGAGCAGTACTTC,CASVDRSTYEQYF
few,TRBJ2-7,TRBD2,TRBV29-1,TGCAGCGTCGTGGGGGGGGAGAACTACGAGCAGTACTTC,CSVVGGENYEQYF
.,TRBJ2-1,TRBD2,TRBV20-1,TGCAGTGCCTCCCTAGCGGGGGTTTACAATGAGCAGTTCTTC,CSASLAGVYNEQFF
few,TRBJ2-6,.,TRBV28,TGTGCCAGCAGTACGGAGGGCCCTGGGGCCAACGTCCTGACTTTC,CASSTEGPGANVLTF
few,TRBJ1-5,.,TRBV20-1,TGCAGTGCTAGAGACAGGGAAGGCAATCAGCCCCAGCATTTT,CSARDREGNQPQHF
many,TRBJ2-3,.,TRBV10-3,TGTGCCATCAGTGAGTCCGGCGGGAGCACAGATACGCAGTATTTT,CAISESGGSTDTQYF
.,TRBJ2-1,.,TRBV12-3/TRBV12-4,TGTGCCAGCAGTTTGATGGGCGGGGGCCGCTACAATGAGCAGTTCTTC,CASSLMGGGRYNEQFF
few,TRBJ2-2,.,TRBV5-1,TGCGCCAGCAGCTTGGTCGGCGGGGTGGTCACCGGGGAGCTGTTTTTT,CASSLVGGVVTGELFF
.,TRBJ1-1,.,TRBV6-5,TGTGCCAGCAGTTACACGGGACGGTATGAAGCTTTCTTT,CASSYTGRYEAFF